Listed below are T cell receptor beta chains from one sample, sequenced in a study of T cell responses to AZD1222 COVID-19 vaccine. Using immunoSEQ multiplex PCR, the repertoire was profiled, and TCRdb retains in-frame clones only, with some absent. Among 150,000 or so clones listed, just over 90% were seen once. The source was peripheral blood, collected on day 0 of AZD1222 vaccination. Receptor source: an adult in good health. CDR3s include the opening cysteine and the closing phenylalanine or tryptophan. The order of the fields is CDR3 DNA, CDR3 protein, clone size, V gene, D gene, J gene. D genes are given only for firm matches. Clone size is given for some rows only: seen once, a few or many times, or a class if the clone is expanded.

TGTGCCAGCAGCTCAGCGGGAGGGAGAAAAGAGACCCAGTACTTC,CASSSAGGRKETQYF,.,TRBV5-4,TRBD2,TRBJ2-5
TGTGCCAGTAGTATTGTCCAGGATAGCAATCAGCCCCAGCATTTT,CASSIVQDSNQPQHF,.,TRBV19,.,TRBJ1-5
TGTGCCAGCAGCTTGGTCTCCACAGGGCACTATGGCTACACCTTC,CASSLVSTGHYGYTF,.,TRBV5-6,.,TRBJ1-2
TGTGCCAGCAGCCCGACGGGAAACACCATATATTTT,CASSPTGNTIYF,.,TRBV14,.,TRBJ1-3
TGTGCCAGCAGCCCCCCCTGGCGGGAGAGTGGAGATACGCAGTATTTT,CASSPPWRESGDTQYF,once,TRBV7-8,TRBD2,TRBJ2-3
TGTGCCAGTAGTTCCCAGGGGGCTGTGAGCAATCAGCCCCAGCATTTT,CASSSQGAVSNQPQHF,.,TRBV19,TRBD1,TRBJ1-5
TGTGCCACCAGTGGATCAGGGACTTACGATACGCAGTATTTT,CATSGSGTYDTQYF,.,TRBV24-1,.,TRBJ2-3
TGTGCCACCAGTGGGACTAGCGGTTACAATGAGCAGTTCTTC,CATSGTSGYNEQFF,.,TRBV15,TRBD2,TRBJ2-1
TGTGCCAGCAGTTTATCTGACGCCCGGGATCCACAGTTCTTC,CASSLSDARDPQFF,.,TRBV28,.,TRBJ2-1
TGTGCCAGCAGTTTAGGTCGGGCTAGCGGGAGAGGTGTTCGTAATGAGCAGTTCTTC,CASSLGRASGRGVRNEQFF,.,TRBV28,TRBD2,TRBJ2-1
TGTGCCAGCAGCTTAAAGGGTACGAGGGGGCGGTCAATCTATGGCTACACCTTC,CASSLKGTRGRSIYGYTF,.,TRBV7-3,TRBD1,TRBJ1-2
TGTGCCAGCACTAGGACTAGCGGGAGAGACGAGCAGTACTTC,CASTRTSGRDEQYF,.,TRBV6-5,TRBD2,TRBJ2-7
TGTGCCAGCAGTTTAGCGGGCACAGATACGCAGTATTTT,CASSLAGTDTQYF,.,TRBV27,.,TRBJ2-3
TGTGCCTGGAGCCCCGGGACAGGGAGCTCCTATGGCTACACCTTC,CAWSPGTGSSYGYTF,few,TRBV30,TRBD1,TRBJ1-2
.,CASSFFGPGRTEAFF,.,TRBV11-2,.,TRBJ1-1
TGTGCCAGCTCCCGGGGGGACACTGAAGCTTTCTTT,CASSRGDTEAFF,once,TRBV7-2,.,TRBJ1-1
TGTGCCAGCAGCGGACTCAGGGAGAACACTGAAGCTTTCTTT,CASSGLRENTEAFF,.,TRBV9,.,TRBJ1-1
TGTGCCAGTAGTATAGGGGACAATTATAGCAATCAGCCCCAGCATTTT,CASSIGDNYSNQPQHF,once,TRBV19,.,TRBJ1-5
TGTGCCATCAGTGAGCGGGGAAACACAGATACGCAGTATTTT,CAISERGNTDTQYF,.,TRBV10-3,.,TRBJ2-3
TGTGCCACCAGTGATTTTGTTAGCAATCAGCCCCAGCATTTT,CATSDFVSNQPQHF,.,TRBV24-1,.,TRBJ1-5
TGTGCCAGCAGCTTAGGGGGACAGGGGGAGATTAGCAATCAGCCCCAGCATTTT,CASSLGGQGEISNQPQHF,.,TRBV11-2,TRBD1,TRBJ1-5
TGTGCCAGCAGCTTAGTGGTCCTGGCAGCCTCTTACGAGCAGTACTTC,CASSLVVLAASYEQYF,.,TRBV7-9,.,TRBJ2-7
TGTGCCAGCAGCCAATATGTGACTAGCGGGGGTTACAATGAGCAGTTCTTC,CASSQYVTSGGYNEQFF,.,TRBV5-4,TRBD2,TRBJ2-1
TGTGCCAGCAGCTCCATAAATTATAATTCACCCCTCCACTTT,CASSSINYNSPLHF,.,TRBV7-8,.,TRBJ1-6
TGTGCCAGCAGTTCCCCTGTGATGCTAGGGACCCAGTACTTC,CASSSPVMLGTQYF,.,TRBV28,.,TRBJ2-5
TGTGCCAGCAGCTCCCGATCGGGACTCAGAAACAATGAGCAGTTCTTC,CASSSRSGLRNNEQFF,.,TRBV14,.,TRBJ2-1
TGTGCCAGCAGCCCTTTTCTGGGACAGGGGCAGGGCGAGCAGTACTTC,CASSPFLGQGQGEQYF,.,TRBV9,TRBD1,TRBJ2-7
TGTGCCAGCAGCCGGGCAGGGTTTACTAGCACAGATACGCAGTATTTT,CASSRAGFTSTDTQYF,.,TRBV13,.,TRBJ2-3
TGTGCCAGCAGTTACTCATTTCGGGACACCTCCACCTCAGATACGCAGTATTTT,CASSYSFRDTSTSDTQYF,.,TRBV6-2/TRBV6-3,.,TRBJ2-3
TGCGCCAGCAGCCGAACGACAGGGGGCCTCAACGAGCAGTACTTC,CASSRTTGGLNEQYF,.,TRBV5-1,TRBD1,TRBJ2-7
TGTGCCAGCAGCACACGGACTAGCGGGAGTAAATCTTACGAGCAGTACTTC,CASSTRTSGSKSYEQYF,.,TRBV7-8,TRBD2,TRBJ2-7
TGTGCCAGCAGCGGGCCGGACAGTGCGCGAGAAAAACTGTTTTTT,CASSGPDSAREKLFF,.,TRBV5-5,.,TRBJ1-4
TGCGCCAGCAGCCAAGTCTTCTTCGGGGCAGATAGCAATCAGCCCCAGCATTTT,CASSQVFFGADSNQPQHF,.,TRBV4-1,.,TRBJ1-5
TGCGCCAGCAGCTTGGGTCTAGCGGGAGTCGTAGAGCAGTTCTTC,CASSLGLAGVVEQFF,.,TRBV5-1,TRBD2,TRBJ2-1
TGTGCCAGCCGGAGGTCAACGGACGGAGAAGCTTTCTTT,CASRRSTDGEAFF,.,TRBV19,.,TRBJ1-1
TGTGCCAGCAGCCCAACAGGGCTTGACGAGCAGTACTTC,CASSPTGLDEQYF,.,TRBV6-5,.,TRBJ2-7
TGCGCCAGCAGCAACCACCGGGGGGGAGACACTGAAGCTTTCTTT,CASSNHRGGDTEAFF,.,TRBV4-1,.,TRBJ1-1
TGTGCCAGCACCCTTCGGGGGGGGCTGTTTTTT,CASTLRGGLFF,once,TRBV2,TRBD2,TRBJ2-2
TGTGCCAGCAGCTTAGCGCCGGGTACAGGGGGCCATGAGCAGTTCTTC,CASSLAPGTGGHEQFF,.,TRBV7-9,TRBD1,TRBJ2-1
TGCAGCGTTGAAGTTGGGCGGGGCACCGGGGAGCTGTTTTTT,CSVEVGRGTGELFF,.,TRBV29-1,.,TRBJ2-2
TGTGCCAGCAGTTACTCGCGGGAGGGCCCCCACGAGCAGTACTTC,CASSYSREGPHEQYF,once,TRBV6-6,TRBD2,TRBJ2-7
TGCGCCAGCGGGCGGGAAATCTACAATGAGCAGTTCTTC,CASGREIYNEQFF,.,TRBV10-2,.,TRBJ2-1
TGTGCCAGCAGATTACACGGGGATAATTCACCCCTCCACTTT,CASRLHGDNSPLHF,.,TRBV27,.,TRBJ1-6
TGTGCCAGCAGCTCCGTTGGCCTAAATGAAAAACTGTTTTTT,CASSSVGLNEKLFF,.,TRBV7-9,.,TRBJ1-4
TGTGCCACCAGCAGAGACGGGGACAGGGGGTCACCCCTCCACTTT,CATSRDGDRGSPLHF,.,TRBV15,TRBD1,TRBJ1-6
TGTGCCAGCAGTTTCGACAGGGGCGGCTATGGCTACACCTTC,CASSFDRGGYGYTF,.,TRBV2,TRBD1,TRBJ1-2
TGTGCCAGCAGACCCGGGACAGGCTCTGGAAACACCATATATTTT,CASRPGTGSGNTIYF,.,TRBV2,TRBD1,TRBJ1-3
TGCGCCAGCAGCGGCCGGGACTACCTATACGAGCAGTACTTC,CASSGRDYLYEQYF,.,TRBV5-1,TRBD2,TRBJ2-7
TGTGCCAGCAGTGTAGACAGGGCTTCCTACGAGCAGTACTTC,CASSVDRASYEQYF,.,TRBV25-1,TRBD1,TRBJ2-7
TGTGCCAGCTCACCACCGCGGGGGTTAACAGATACGCAGTATTTT,CASSPPRGLTDTQYF,.,TRBV18,TRBD2,TRBJ2-3
TGTGCCAGCAGTTTACAGGAGACCCAGTACTTC,CASSLQETQYF,once,TRBV27,.,TRBJ2-5